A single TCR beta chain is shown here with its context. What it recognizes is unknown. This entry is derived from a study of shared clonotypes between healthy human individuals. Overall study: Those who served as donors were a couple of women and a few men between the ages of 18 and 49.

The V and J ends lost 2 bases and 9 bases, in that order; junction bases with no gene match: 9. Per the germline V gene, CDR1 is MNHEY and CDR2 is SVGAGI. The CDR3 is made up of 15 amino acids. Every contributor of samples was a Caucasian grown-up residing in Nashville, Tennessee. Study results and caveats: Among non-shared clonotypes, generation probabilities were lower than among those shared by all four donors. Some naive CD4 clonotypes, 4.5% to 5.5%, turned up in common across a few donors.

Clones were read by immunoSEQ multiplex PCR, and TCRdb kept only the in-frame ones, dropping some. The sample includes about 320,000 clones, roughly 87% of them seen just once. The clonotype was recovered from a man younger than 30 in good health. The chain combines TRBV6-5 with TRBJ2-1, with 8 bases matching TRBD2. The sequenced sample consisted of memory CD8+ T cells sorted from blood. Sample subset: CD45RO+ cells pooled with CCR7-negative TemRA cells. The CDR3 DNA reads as TGTGCCAGCAGTTACGATTTAGAGGCGGGGGGTGAGCAGTTCTTC. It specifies CASSYDLEAGGEQFF.